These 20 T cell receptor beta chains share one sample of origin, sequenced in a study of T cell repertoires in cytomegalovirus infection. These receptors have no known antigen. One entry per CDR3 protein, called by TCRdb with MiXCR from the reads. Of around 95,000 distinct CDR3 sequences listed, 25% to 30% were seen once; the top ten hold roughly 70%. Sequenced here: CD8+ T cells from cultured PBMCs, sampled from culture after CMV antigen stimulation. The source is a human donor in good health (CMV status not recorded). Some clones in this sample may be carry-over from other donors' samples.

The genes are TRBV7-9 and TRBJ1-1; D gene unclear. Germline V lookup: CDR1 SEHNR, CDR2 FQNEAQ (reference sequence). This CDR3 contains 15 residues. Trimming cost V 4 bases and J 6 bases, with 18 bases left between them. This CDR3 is CASSYLDGVKSEAFF. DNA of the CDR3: TGTGCCAGCAGCTACCTGGACGGAGTTAAATCTGAAGCTTTCTTT. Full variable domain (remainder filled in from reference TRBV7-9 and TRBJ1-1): DTGVSQNPRHKITKRGQNVTFRCDPISEHNRLYWYRQTLGQGPEFLTYFQNEAQLEKSRLLSDRFSAERPKGSFSTLEIQRTEQGDSAMYLCASSYLDGVKSEAFFGQGTRLTVV.

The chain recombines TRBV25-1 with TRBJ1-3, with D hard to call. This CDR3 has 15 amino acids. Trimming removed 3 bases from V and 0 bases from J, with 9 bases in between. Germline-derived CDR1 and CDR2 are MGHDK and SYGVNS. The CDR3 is CASSDRINSGNTIYF. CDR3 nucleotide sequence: TGTGCCAGCAGTGACAGGATTAACTCTGGAAACACCATATATTTT.

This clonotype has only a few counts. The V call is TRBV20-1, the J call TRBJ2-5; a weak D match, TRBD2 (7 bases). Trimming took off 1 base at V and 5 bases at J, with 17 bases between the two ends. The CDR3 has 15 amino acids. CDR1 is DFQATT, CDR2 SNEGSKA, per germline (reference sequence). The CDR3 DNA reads TGCAGTGCTAGAGCGTCGAGGGGGGGTTGGGAGACCCAGTACTTC. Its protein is CSARASRGGWETQYF.

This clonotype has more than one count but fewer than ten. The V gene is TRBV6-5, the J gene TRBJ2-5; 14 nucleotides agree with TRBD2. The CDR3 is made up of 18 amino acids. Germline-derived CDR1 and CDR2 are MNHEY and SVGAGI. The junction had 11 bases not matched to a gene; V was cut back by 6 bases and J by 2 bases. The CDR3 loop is CASSTPPGTSGSQETQYF. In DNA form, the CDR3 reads TGTGCCAGCAGCACCCCTCCCGGGACTAGCGGGAGTCAAGAGACCCAGTACTTC.

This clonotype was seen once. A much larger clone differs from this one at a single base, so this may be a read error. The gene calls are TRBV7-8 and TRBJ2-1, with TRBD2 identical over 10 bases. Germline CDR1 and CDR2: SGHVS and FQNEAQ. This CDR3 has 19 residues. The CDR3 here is CVSSLDGSGGPSSYNEQFF. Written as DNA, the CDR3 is TGTGTCAGCAGCTTAGATGGTAGCGGGGGGCCGAGCTCCTACAATGAGCAGTTCTTC.

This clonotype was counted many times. The CDR3 protein is CASSQGPAYEQYF. DNA for the CDR3: TGTGCCAGCAGTCAGGGACCGGCCTACGAGCAGTACTTC. This chain uses TRBV6-6 with TRBJ2-7; the D call may be TRBD1 or TRBD2 (5 bases each). The CDR3 is 13 residues long. Germline assignment: CDR1 MNHNY and CDR2 SVGAGI (reference sequence). V was trimmed by 5 bases and J by 2 bases, leaving 10 bases between them.

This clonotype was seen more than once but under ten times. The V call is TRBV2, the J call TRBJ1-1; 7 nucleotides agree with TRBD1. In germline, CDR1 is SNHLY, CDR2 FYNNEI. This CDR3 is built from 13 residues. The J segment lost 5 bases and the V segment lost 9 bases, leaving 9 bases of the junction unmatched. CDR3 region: CARQDRVGTEAFF. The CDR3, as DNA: TGTGCCAGACAAGACAGGGTTGGAACTGAAGCTTTCTTT.

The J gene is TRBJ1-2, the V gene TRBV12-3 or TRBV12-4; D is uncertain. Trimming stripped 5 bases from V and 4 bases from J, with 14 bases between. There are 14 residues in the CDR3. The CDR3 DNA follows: TGTGCCAGCAGTGACCAGGCGATCCCCTATGGCTACACCTTC. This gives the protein CASSDQAIPYGYTF.

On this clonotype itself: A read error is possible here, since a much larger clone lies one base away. This chain's CDR3 is CASSQFNQDQFTVELFF. The CDR3 nucleotides are TGTGCCAGCAGCCAATTCAACCAGGACCAATTCACCGTGGAGCTGTTTTTT. The V and J genes are TRBV3-1 and TRBJ2-2, with D unresolved. The CDR3 runs to 17 residues. Germline V gene data show CDR1 as LGHDT and CDR2 as YNNKEL (reference sequence).

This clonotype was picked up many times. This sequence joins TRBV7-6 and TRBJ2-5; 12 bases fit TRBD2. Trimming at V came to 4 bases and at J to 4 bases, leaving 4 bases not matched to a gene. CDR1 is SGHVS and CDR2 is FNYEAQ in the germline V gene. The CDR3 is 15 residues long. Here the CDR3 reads CASSSSGGAGETQYF. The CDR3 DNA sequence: TGTGCCAGCAGCTCTAGCGGGGGGGCCGGAGAGACCCAGTACTTC.

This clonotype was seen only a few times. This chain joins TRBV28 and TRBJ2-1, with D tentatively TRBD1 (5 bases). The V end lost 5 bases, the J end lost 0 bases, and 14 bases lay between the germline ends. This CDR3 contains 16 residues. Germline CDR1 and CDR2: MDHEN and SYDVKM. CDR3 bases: TGTGCCAGCAGTGATGGGGCAGTCAACTCCTACAATGAGCAGTTCTTC. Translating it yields CASSDGAVNSYNEQFF.

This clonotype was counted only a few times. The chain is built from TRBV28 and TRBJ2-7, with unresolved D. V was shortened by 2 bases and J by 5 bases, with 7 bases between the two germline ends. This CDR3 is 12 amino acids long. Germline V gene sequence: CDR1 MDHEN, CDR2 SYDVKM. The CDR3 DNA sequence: TGTGCCAGCAGTTTAGTCAGCCACGAGCAGTACTTC. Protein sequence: CASSLVSHEQYF.

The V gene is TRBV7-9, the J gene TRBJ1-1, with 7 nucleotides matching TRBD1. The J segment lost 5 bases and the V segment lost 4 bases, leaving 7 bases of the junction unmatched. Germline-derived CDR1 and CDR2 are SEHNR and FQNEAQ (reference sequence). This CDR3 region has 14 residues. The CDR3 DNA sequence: TGTGCCAGCAGCTACCGACAGGGTGATACTGAAGCTTTCTTT. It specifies CASSYRQGDTEAFF. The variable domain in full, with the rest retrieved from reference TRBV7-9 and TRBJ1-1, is DTGVSQNPRHKITKRGQNVTFRCDPISEHNRLYWYRQTLGQGPEFLTYFQNEAQLEKSRLLSDRFSAERPKGSFSTLEIQRTEQGDSAMYLCASSYRQGDTEAFFGQGTRLTVV.

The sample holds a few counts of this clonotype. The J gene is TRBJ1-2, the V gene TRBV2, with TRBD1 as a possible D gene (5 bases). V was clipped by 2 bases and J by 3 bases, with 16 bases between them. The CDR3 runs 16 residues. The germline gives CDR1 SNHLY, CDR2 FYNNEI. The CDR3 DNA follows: TGTGCCAGCAGTGAATTCGGTGGGACGGAACACTATGGCTACACCTTC. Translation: CASSEFGGTEHYGYTF.

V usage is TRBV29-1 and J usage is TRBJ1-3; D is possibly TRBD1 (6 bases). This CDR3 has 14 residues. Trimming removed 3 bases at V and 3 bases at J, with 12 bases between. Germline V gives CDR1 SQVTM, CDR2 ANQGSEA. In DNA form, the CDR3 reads TGCAGCGTTGATGGGGGCGGCTTTGGAAACACCATATATTTT. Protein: CSVDGGGFGNTIYF.

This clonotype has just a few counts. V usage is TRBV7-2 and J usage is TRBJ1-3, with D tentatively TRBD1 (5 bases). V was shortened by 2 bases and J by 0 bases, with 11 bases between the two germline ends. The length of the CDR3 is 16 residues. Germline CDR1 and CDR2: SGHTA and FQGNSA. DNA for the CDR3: TGTGCCAGCAGCTTAAAGGAGGGGTACTCTGGAAACACCATATATTTT. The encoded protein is CASSLKEGYSGNTIYF.

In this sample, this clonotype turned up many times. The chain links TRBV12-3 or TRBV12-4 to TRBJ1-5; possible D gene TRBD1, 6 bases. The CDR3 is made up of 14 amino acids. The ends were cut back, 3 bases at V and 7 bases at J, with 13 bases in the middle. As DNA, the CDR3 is TGTGCCAGCAGTTTGGGTCGGGGGGCACAGCCCCAGCATTTT. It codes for CASSLGRGAQPQHF.

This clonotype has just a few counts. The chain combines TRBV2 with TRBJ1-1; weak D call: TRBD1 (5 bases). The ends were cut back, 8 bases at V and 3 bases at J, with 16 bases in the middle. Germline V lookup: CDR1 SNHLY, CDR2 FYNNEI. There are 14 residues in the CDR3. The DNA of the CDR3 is TGTGCCAGCGAGGTGCAGGGCTGGGACACTGAAGCTTTCTTT. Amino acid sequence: CASEVQGWDTEAFF.

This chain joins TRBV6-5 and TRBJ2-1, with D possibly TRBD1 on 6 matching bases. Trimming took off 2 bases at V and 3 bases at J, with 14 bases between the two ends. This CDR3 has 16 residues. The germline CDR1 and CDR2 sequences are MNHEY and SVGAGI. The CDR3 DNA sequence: TGTGCCAGCAGTTACCGCCCGTCGGGACACTACAATGAGCAGTTCTTC. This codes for CASSYRPSGHYNEQFF.

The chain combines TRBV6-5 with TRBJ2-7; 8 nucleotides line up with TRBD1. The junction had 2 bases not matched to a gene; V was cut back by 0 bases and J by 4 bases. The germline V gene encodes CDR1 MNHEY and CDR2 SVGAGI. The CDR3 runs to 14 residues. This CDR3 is CASSYSWTGYEQYF. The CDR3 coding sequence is TGTGCCAGCAGTTACTCGTGGACAGGGTACGAGCAGTACTTC.